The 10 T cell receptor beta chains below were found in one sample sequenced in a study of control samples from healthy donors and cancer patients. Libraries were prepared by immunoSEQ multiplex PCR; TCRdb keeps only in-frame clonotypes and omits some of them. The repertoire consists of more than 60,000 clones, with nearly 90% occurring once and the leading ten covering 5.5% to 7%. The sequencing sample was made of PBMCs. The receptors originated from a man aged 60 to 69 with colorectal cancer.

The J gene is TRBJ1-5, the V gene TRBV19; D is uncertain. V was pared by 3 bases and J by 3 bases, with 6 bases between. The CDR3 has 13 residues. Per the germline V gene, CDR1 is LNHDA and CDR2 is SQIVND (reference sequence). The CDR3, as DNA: TGTGCCAGTAGTATTGGGCACAATCAGCCCCAGCATTTT. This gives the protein CASSIGHNQPQHF.

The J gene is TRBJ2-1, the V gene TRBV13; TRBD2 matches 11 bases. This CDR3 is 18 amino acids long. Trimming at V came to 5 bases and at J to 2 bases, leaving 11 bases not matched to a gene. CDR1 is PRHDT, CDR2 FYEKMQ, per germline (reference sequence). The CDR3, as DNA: TGTGCCAGCAGCCCCTCCGGTAGCGGGGGGGCCACCTACAATGAGCAGTTCTTC. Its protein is CASSPSGSGGATYNEQFF.

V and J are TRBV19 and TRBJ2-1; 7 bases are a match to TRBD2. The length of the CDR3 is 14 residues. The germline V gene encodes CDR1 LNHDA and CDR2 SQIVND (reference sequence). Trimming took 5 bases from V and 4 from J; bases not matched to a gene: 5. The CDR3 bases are TGTGCCAGTAGTCCCCGGACTAGATACAATGAGCAGTTCTTC. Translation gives CASSPRTRYNEQFF. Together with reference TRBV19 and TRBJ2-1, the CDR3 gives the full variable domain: DGGITQSPKYLFRKEGQNVTLSCEQNLNHDAMYWYRQDPGQGLRLIYYSQIVNDFQKGDIAEGYSVSREKKESFPLTVTSAQKNPTAFYLCASSPRTRYNEQFFGPGTRLTVL.

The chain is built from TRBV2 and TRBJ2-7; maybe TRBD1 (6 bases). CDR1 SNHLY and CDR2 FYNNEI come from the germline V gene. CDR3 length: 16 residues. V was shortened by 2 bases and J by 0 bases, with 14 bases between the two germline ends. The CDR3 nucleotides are TGTGCCAGCAGTGAATTTGACAGGCGTCTCTCCTACGAGCAGTACTTC. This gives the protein CASSEFDRRLSYEQYF. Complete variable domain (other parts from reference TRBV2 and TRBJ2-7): EPEVTQTPSHQVTQMGQEVILRCVPISNHLYFYWYRQILGQKVEFLVSFYNNEISEKSEIFDDQFSVERPDGSNFTLKIRSTKLEDSAMYFCASSEFDRRLSYEQYFGPGTRLTVT.

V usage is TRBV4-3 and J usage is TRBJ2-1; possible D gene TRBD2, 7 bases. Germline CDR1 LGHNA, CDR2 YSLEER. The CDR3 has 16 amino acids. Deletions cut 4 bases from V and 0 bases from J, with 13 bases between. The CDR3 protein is CASSLRGGSSYNEQFF. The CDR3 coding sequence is TGCGCCAGCAGCCTGAGGGGGGGGAGCTCCTACAATGAGCAGTTCTTC.

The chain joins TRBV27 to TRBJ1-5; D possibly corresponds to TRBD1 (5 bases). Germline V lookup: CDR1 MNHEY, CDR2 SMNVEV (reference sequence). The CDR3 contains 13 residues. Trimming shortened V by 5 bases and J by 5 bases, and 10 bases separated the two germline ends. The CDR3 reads CASSRRGDQPQHF. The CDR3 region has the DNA TGTGCCAGCAGTAGGCGGGGGGATCAGCCCCAGCATTTT.

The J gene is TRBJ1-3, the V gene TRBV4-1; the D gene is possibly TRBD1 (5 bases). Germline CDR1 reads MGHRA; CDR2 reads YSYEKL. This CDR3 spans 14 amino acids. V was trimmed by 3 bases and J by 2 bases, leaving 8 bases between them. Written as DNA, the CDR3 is TGCGCCAGCAGCCACGTAGGGGCTGGAAACACCATATATTTT. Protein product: CASSHVGAGNTIYF.

CDR3 bases: TGTGCCAGCAGCCCACGGACAGGGGTTAGCTCTGGAAACACCATATATTTT. Its translation: CASSPRTGVSSGNTIYF. This chain uses TRBV7-6 with TRBJ1-3, with TRBD1 matching 9 bases. This CDR3 is 17 amino acids long. V lost 5 bases to trimming and J lost 0 bases; unmatched junction nucleotides: 8. Germline CDR1 is SGHVS and CDR2 is FNYEAQ.

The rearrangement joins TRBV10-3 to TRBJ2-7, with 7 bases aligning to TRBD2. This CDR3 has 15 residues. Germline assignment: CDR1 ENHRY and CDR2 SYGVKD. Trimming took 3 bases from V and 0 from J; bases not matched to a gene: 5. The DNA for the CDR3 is TGTGCCATCAGTGACCAGGGAGGGACCTCCTACGAGCAGTACTTC. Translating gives CAISDQGGTSYEQYF.

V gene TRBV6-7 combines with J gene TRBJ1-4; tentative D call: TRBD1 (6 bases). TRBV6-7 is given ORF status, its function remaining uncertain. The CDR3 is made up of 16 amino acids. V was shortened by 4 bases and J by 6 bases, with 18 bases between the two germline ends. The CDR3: CASSLQGARSDEKLFF. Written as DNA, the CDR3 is TGTGCCAGCAGTTTACAGGGTGCCAGGTCGGATGAAAAACTGTTTTTT.